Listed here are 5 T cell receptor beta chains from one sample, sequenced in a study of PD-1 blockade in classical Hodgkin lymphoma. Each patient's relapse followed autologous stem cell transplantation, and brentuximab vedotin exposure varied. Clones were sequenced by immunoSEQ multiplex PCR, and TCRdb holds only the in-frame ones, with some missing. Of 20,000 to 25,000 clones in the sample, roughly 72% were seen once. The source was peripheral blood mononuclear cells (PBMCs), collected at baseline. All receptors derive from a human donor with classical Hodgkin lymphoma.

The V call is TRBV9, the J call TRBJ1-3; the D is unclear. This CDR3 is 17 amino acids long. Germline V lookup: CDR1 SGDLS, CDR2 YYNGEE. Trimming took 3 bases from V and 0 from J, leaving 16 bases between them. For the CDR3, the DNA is TGTGCCAGCAGCGACGATTATCTTCTCTCCTCTGGAAACACCATATATTTT. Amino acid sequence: CASSDDYLLSSGNTIYF.

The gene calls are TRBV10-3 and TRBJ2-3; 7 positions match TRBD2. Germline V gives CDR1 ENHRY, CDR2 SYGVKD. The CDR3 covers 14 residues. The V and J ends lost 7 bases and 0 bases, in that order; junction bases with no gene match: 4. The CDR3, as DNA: TGTGCCATCACCCCAGCGGGGAGCACAGATACGCAGTATTTT. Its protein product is CAITPAGSTDTQYF.

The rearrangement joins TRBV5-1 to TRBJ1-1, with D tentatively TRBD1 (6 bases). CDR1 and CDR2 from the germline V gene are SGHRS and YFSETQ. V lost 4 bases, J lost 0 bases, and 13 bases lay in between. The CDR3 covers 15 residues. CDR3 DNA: TGCGCCAGCAGCCCAGGACAGACCTTGAACACTGAAGCTTTCTTT. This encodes CASSPGQTLNTEAFF.

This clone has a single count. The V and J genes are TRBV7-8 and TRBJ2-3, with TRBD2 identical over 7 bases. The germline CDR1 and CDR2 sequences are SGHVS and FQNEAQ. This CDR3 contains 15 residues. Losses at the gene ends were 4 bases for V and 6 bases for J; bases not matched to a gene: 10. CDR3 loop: CASSSDSSGRDTQYF. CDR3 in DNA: TGTGCCAGCAGCTCCGACTCTAGCGGCCGGGATACGCAGTATTTT.

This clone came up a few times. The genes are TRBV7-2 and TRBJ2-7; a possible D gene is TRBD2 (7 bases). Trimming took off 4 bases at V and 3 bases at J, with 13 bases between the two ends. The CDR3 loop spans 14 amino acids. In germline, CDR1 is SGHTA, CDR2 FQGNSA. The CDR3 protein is CASSSRGTIYEQYF. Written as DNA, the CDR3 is TGTGCCAGCAGCTCGAGGGGGACTATCTACGAGCAGTACTTC.